The 22 T cell receptor beta chains below all came from one sample that was sequenced in a study of PD-L1 blockade in urothelial cancer. The time point denotes: pretreatment peripheral blood. Sequencing was performed with immunoSEQ multiplex PCR; in TCRdb, only in-frame clones are kept and a portion is missing. The table includes approximately 50,000 clones, roughly 80% detected once. The sequencing here drew on PBMCs, taken around atezolizumab (anti-PD-L1) treatment. These receptors were taken from a man between 65 and 79 years old with urothelial cancer.

This clone occurred a few times. The chain recombines TRBV2 with TRBJ2-7, with D possibly matching TRBD2 (6 bases). This CDR3 spans 13 amino acids. Trimming removed 0 bases from V and 9 bases from J, with 12 bases in between. Looked up from germline, CDR1 is SNHLY and CDR2 is FYNNEI. The CDR3, as DNA: TGTGCCAGCAGTGAAGCGCGGGATGGCCGGCAGTACTTC. Residues: CASSEARDGRQYF.

The gene calls are TRBV4-3 and TRBJ2-3; D is unresolved. CDR1 LGHNA and CDR2 YSLEER come from the germline V gene. V was clipped by 1 base and J by 8 bases, with 10 bases between them. The CDR3 runs to 13 residues. Here the CDR3 reads CASSQVISATQYF. CDR3 coding DNA: TGCGCCAGCAGCCAAGTTATCAGCGCTACGCAGTATTTT.

This clone appeared once. The rearrangement uses TRBV28 and TRBJ2-1; 8 positions match TRBD2. With V trimmed by 8 bases and J by 0 bases, 3 bases remained unmatched. The germline V gene has CDR1 MDHEN and CDR2 SYDVKM. The CDR3 runs to 14 residues. Written as DNA, the CDR3 is TGTGCCAGCCAGCGGGAGATCTCCTACAATGAGCAGTTCTTC. It translates to CASQREISYNEQFF.

The V call is TRBV21-1, the J call TRBJ2-5; the table names TRBD2, a call not compared with the DNA. TRBV21-1 represents a pseudogene. The CDR3 length is 17 residues. The CDR3 sequence is CASSKERVLAGRETQYF. The CDR3 bases are TGTGCCAGCAGCAAAGAAAGAGTACTAGCGGGACGGGAGACCCAGTACTTC.

This clone was seen more than once but under ten times. The rearrangement links TRBV5-8 to TRBJ2-3, with 12 bases lining up with TRBD1. The J segment lost 4 bases and the V segment lost 4 bases, leaving 7 bases of the junction unmatched. The germline V gene has CDR1 SGHTS and CDR2 YDEGEE. The CDR3 runs to 16 residues. The CDR3 loop reads CASSVPGQGASDTQYF. The CDR3 nucleotides are TGTGCCAGCAGCGTCCCGGGACAGGGGGCTTCAGATACGCAGTATTTT.

With regard to this clone: Other DNA variants within this sample encode the same CDR3. The CDR3 protein is CASSPSGSTDTQYF. The CDR3 DNA reads TGTGCCAGCAGCCCCTCAGGGAGCACAGATACGCAGTATTTT. This chain uses TRBV9 with TRBJ2-3; D perhaps matches TRBD1 (5 bases). V lost 4 bases and J 0 bases, leaving 9 bases between the germline ends. The length of the CDR3 is 14 residues. CDR1 SGDLS and CDR2 YYNGEE come from the germline V gene.

This chain links TRBV27 with TRBJ2-6, with D tentatively TRBD1 (5 bases). The length of the CDR3 is 19 residues. Trimming stripped 6 bases from V and 0 bases from J, with 21 bases between. From germline, CDR1 is MNHEY and CDR2 SMNVEV (reference sequence). The CDR3 loop reads CASSQKGVPPLSGANVLTF. The CDR3, as DNA: TGTGCCAGCAGCCAAAAAGGGGTCCCACCCCTCTCTGGGGCCAACGTCCTGACTTTC.

This clone was picked up a small number of times. The chain employs TRBV5-1 and TRBJ2-2, with D maybe TRBD2 (7 bases). The CDR3 extends over 15 amino acids. Germline V gene data show CDR1 as SGHRS and CDR2 as YFSETQ. V was pared by 3 bases and J by 7 bases, with 16 bases between. DNA for the CDR3: TGCGCCAGCAGCTACGGGGGGCCGACGGGCGGGGAGCTGTTTTTT. Protein sequence: CASSYGGPTGGELFF.

The genes are TRBV5-8 and TRBJ2-3; the D gene is possibly TRBD1 (6 bases). The length of the CDR3 is 13 residues. Per germline, CDR1 SGHTS and CDR2 YDEGEE. Trimming pared 5 bases from V and 3 bases from J, leaving 10 bases between. CDR3 protein: CASSSTGTDTQYF. As DNA, the CDR3 is TGTGCCAGCAGTTCAACAGGGACAGATACGCAGTATTTT.

This rearrangement joins TRBV5-4 to TRBJ2-2; a weak D match, TRBD2 (7 bases). The CDR3 runs to 17 residues. CDR1 and CDR2 from the germline V gene are SGHNT and YYREEE (reference sequence). V was pared by 4 bases and J by 4 bases, with 20 bases between. In DNA, the CDR3 is TGTGCCAGCAGCATCGTAACGGGGGGCGGGAGCACCGGGGAGCTGTTTTTT. Amino acid sequence: CASSIVTGGGSTGELFF.

The chain carries TRBV5-1 and TRBJ2-2; the match to TRBD1 covers 9 bases. Looked up from germline, CDR1 is SGHRS and CDR2 is YFSETQ. The CDR3 covers 16 residues. V lost 4 bases and J lost 6; bases outside the gene matches: 10. CDR3 amino acids: CASSPGDRENPGELFF. The CDR3 DNA follows: TGCGCCAGCAGCCCCGGGGACAGGGAAAATCCCGGGGAGCTGTTTTTT.

The chain couples TRBV13 to TRBJ2-7, with TRBD1 identical over 7 bases. Germline V gives CDR1 PRHDT, CDR2 FYEKMQ (reference sequence). This CDR3 is built from 14 residues. Trimming at V came to 5 bases and at J to 5 bases, leaving 9 bases not matched to a gene. The DNA for the CDR3 is TGTGCCAGCAGCCAGAGGGGGCTCCTCCACGAGCAGTACTTC. It translates to CASSQRGLLHEQYF.

The V call is TRBV19, the J call TRBJ2-1, with 12 bases identical to TRBD2. From germline, CDR1 is LNHDA and CDR2 SQIVND (reference sequence). J gave up 8 bases and V 7 bases, and 6 bases lay outside the gene matches. The CDR3 is 14 residues long. The CDR3, as DNA: TGTGCCAGTAAGACTAGCGGGAGTACCTATGAGCAGTTCTTC. Encoded protein: CASKTSGSTYEQFF.

This sequence joins TRBV4-3 and TRBJ1-2, with unresolved D. From germline, CDR1 is LGHNA and CDR2 YSLEER. This CDR3 spans 14 amino acids. V lost 1 base to trimming and J lost 8 bases, with 14 bases between them. In DNA form, the CDR3 reads TGCGCCAGCAGCCAAGCATCGGGAGGGAAAGGCTACACCTTC. This encodes CASSQASGGKGYTF.

CDR3 in DNA: TGTGCCAGCAGCCGTCAGCTAAAGGGGCAAGATACGCAGTATTTT. It specifies CASSRQLKGQDTQYF. The rearrangement links TRBV9 to TRBJ2-3, with D possibly being TRBD1 (5 bases). V was shortened by 4 bases and J by 5 bases, with 17 bases between the two germline ends. This CDR3 comprises 15 residues. Germline CDR1 and CDR2: SGDLS and YYNGEE.

The gene calls are TRBV4-3 and TRBJ2-7, with D possibly being TRBD2 (5 bases). CDR3 length: 15 residues. CDR1 is LGHNA and CDR2 is YSLEER in the germline V gene. V lost 7 bases and J 6 bases, leaving 22 bases between the germline ends. DNA for the CDR3: TGCGCCAGCACCCTAGTGGGGAACGGGGTTTGCGAGCAGTACTTC. Amino acids: CASTLVGNGVCEQYF.

The gene calls are TRBV7-9 and TRBJ1-2; D is possibly TRBD1 (5 bases). Germline assignment: CDR1 SEHNR and CDR2 FQNEAQ (reference sequence). The ends were cut back, 5 bases at V and 5 bases at J, with 15 bases in the middle. The CDR3 spans 14 residues. The CDR3 DNA sequence: TGTGCCAGCAGCGATACCGGGGGTTCGTATGGCTACACCTTC. Residues: CASSDTGGSYGYTF. Filled out from reference TRBV7-9 and TRBJ1-2, the complete variable domain reads DTGVSQNPRHKITKRGQNVTFRCDPISEHNRLYWYRQTLGQGPEFLTYFQNEAQLEKSRLLSDRFSAERPKGSFSTLEIQRTEQGDSAMYLCASSDTGGSYGYTFGSGTRLTVV.

This clone was detected only once. The chain has TRBV15 and TRBJ2-7; D might be TRBD1 (6 bases). The ends were cut back, 3 bases at V and 6 bases at J, with 12 bases in the middle. The CDR3 runs 13 residues. Germline lookup yields CDR1 LNHNV and CDR2 YYDKDF (reference sequence). CDR3 bases: TGTGCCACCAGCAGGACAGGCGATGGCGAGCAGTACTTC. This encodes CATSRTGDGEQYF.

This clone was picked up a small number of times. The chain carries TRBV30 and TRBJ2-3; TRBD2 agrees at 8 bases. V dropped 2 bases and J dropped 1; count of bases not matched to a gene: 2. This CDR3 has 14 amino acids. The germline V gene encodes CDR1 GTSNPN and CDR2 SVGIG (reference sequence). The CDR3 coding sequence is TGTGCCTGGAGTAGTAGCGGGGGCACAGATACGCAGTATTTT. As protein: CAWSSSGGTDTQYF.

J is TRBJ1-5 and V is TRBV19; D unclear. The V gene lost 1 base and the J gene lost 3 bases, with 10 bases spanning the gap. CDR3 size: 15 residues. Germline V gives CDR1 LNHDA, CDR2 SQIVND (reference sequence). DNA of the CDR3: TGTGCCAGTAGTATAGGGGAGGCAGCCAATCAGCCCCAGCATTTT. Translating gives CASSIGEAANQPQHF.

The gene calls are TRBV5-6 and TRBJ1-2, with a tentative D call TRBD1 (5 bases). V lost 0 bases and J 8 bases, leaving 23 bases between the germline ends. Germline-derived CDR1 and CDR2 are SGHDT and YYEEEE. CDR3 size: 17 residues. The DNA of the CDR3 is TGTGCCAGCAGCTTGGCATCTAGGGCAGGGAGGGGCCGGGGCTACACCTTC. This translates into CASSLASRAGRGRGYTF.

In DNA, the CDR3 is TGTGCCAGCTCATTTAGCGGGACCAACTACGAGCAGTACTTC. Translation gives CASSFSGTNYEQYF. The rearrangement links TRBV18 to TRBJ2-7; 8 positions match TRBD2. The germline V gene encodes CDR1 KGHSH and CDR2 LQKENI. The CDR3 has 14 amino acids. Trimming removed 5 bases from V and 3 bases from J; junction bases left unmatched: 6.